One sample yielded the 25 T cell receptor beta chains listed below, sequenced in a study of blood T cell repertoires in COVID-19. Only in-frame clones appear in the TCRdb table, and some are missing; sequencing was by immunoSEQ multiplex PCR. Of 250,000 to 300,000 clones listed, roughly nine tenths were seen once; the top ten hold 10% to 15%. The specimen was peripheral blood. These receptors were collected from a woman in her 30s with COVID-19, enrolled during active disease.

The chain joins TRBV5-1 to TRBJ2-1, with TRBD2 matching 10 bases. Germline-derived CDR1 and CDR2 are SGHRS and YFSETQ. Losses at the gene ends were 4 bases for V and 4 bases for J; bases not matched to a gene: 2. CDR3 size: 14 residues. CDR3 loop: CASSLLAGYNEQFF. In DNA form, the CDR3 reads TGCGCCAGCAGCCTACTAGCGGGGTACAATGAGCAGTTCTTC.

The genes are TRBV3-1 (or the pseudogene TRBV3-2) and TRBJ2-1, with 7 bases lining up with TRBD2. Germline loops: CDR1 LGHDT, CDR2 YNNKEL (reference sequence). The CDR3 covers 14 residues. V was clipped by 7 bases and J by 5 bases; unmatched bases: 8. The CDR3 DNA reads TGTGCCAGCACCCTGAGCGGGGCGGACAATGAGCAGTTCTTC. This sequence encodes CASTLSGADNEQFF.

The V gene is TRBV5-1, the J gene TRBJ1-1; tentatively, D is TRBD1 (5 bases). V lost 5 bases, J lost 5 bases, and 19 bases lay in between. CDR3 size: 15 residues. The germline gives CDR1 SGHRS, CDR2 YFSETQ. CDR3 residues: CASRPTGVGRTEAFF. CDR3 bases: TGCGCCAGCAGACCGACGGGGGTCGGGAGAACTGAAGCTTTCTTT.

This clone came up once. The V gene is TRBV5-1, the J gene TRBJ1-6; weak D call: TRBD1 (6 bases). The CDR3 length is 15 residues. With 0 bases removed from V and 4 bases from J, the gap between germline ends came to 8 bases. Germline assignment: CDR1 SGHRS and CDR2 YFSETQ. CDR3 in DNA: TGCGCCAGCAGCTTGGACAGGGTTTATAATTCACCCCTCCACTTT. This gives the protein CASSLDRVYNSPLHF.

The CDR3 DNA follows: TGTGCCAGCAGCGTGTCAGGGGCCACTGAAGCTTTCTTT. Encoded protein: CASSVSGATEAFF. The rearrangement links TRBV9 to TRBJ1-1; maybe TRBD1 (6 bases). The CDR3 is 13 amino acids. CDR1 and CDR2 (germline): SGDLS, YYNGEE. Trimming removed 2 bases at V and 4 bases at J, with 9 bases between. Full variable domain (outside the CDR3, taken from reference TRBV9 and TRBJ1-1): DSGVTQTPKHLITATGQRVTLRCSPRSGDLSVYWYQQSLDQGLQFLIQYYNGEERAKGNILERFSAQQFPDLHSELNLSSLELGDSALYFCASSVSGATEAFFGQGTRLTVV.

The CDR3 DNA reads as TGTGCCAGCACCACTACCACCCAAACAAACTATGGCTACACCTTC. Translation: CASTTTTQTNYGYTF. V is TRBV2 and J is TRBJ1-2; D not certain. The CDR3 sequence is 15 residues long. Germline loops: CDR1 SNHLY, CDR2 FYNNEI. Deletions cut 7 bases from V and 2 bases from J, with 17 bases between.

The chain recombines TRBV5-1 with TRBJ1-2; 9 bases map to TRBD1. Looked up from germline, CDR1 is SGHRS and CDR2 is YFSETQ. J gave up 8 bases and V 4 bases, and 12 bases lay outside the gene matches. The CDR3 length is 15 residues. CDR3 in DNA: TGCGCCAGCAGCCCTGGGACAGGGCCGTTCATGGGCTACACCTTC. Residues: CASSPGTGPFMGYTF.

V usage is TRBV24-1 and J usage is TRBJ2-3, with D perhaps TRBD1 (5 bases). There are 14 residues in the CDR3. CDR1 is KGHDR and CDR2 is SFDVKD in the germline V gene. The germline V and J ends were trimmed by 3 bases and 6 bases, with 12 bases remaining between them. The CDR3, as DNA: TGTGCCACCAGTGATCCCAGGGCGAGGGATACGCAGTATTTT. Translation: CATSDPRARDTQYF.

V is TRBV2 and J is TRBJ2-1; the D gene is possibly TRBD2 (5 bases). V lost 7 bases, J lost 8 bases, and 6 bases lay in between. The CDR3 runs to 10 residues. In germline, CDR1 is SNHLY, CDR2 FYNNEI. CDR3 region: CASKRDEQFF. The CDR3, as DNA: TGTGCCAGCAAGAGGGATGAGCAGTTCTTC.

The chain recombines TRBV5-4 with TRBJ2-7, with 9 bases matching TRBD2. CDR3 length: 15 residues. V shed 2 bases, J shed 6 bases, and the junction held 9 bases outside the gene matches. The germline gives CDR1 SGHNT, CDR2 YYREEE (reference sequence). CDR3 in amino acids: CASSFRGGDQSEQYF. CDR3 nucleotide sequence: TGTGCCAGCAGCTTCCGCGGGGGGGATCAAAGCGAGCAGTACTTC.

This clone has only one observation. CDR3 coding DNA: TGCGCCAGCAGACCCTCTAGCGCCCCTAGCACAGATACGCAGTATTTT. Translation gives CASRPSSAPSTDTQYF. The chain links TRBV10-2 to TRBJ2-3; weak D call: TRBD2 (6 bases). Germline CDR1 is WSHSY and CDR2 is SAAADI. The CDR3 has 16 amino acids. Trimming removed 6 bases from V and 0 bases from J, with 16 bases in between.

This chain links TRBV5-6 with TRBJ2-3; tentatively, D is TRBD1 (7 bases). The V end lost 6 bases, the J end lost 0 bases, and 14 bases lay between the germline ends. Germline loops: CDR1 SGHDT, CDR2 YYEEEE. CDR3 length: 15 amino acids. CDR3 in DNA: TGTGCCAGCATCCTGGCGGGACAGAGCACAGATACGCAGTATTTT. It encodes CASILAGQSTDTQYF.

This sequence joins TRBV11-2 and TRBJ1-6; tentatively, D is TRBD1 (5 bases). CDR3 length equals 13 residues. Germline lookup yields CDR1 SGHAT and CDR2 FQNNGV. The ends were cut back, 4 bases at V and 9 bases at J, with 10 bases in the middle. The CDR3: CASSWGRTSPLHF. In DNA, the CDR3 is TGTGCCAGCAGCTGGGGCAGGACTTCACCCCTCCACTTT. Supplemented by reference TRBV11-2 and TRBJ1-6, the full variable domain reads EAGVAQSPRYKIIEKRQSVAFWCNPISGHATLYWYQQILGQGPKLLIQFQNNGVVDDSQLPKDRFSAERLKGVDSTLKIQPAKLEDSAVYLCASSWGRTSPLHFGNGTRLTVT.

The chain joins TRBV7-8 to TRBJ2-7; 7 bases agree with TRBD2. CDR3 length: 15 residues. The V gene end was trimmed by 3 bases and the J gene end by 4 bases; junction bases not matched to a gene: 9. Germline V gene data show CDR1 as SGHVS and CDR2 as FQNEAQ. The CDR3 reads CASSFDSGRGYEQYF. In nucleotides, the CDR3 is TGTGCCAGCAGCTTCGATAGCGGGCGTGGGTACGAGCAGTACTTC. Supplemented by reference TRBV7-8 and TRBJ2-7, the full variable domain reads GAGVSQSPRYKVAKRGQDVALRCDPISGHVSLFWYQQALGQGPEFLTYFQNEAQLDKSGLPSDRFFAERPEGSVSTLKIQRTQQEDSAVYLCASSFDSGRGYEQYFGPGTRLTVT.

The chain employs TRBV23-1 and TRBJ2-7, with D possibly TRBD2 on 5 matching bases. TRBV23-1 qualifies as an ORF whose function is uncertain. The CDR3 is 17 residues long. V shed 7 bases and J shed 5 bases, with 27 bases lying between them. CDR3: CASTPRLAGRTPHEQYF. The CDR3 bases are TGCGCCAGCACCCCCCGCTTGGCGGGCCGTACCCCCCACGAGCAGTACTTC.

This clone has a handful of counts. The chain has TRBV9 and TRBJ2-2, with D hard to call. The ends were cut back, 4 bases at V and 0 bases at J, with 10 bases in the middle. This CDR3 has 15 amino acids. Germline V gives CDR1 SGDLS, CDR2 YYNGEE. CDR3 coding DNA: TGTGCCAGCAGCCCAGACTCCTCGAACACCGGGGAGCTGTTTTTT. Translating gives CASSPDSSNTGELFF. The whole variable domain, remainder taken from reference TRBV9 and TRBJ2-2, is DSGVTQTPKHLITATGQRVTLRCSPRSGDLSVYWYQQSLDQGLQFLIQYYNGEERAKGNILERFSAQQFPDLHSELNLSSLELGDSALYFCASSPDSSNTGELFFGEGSRLTVL.

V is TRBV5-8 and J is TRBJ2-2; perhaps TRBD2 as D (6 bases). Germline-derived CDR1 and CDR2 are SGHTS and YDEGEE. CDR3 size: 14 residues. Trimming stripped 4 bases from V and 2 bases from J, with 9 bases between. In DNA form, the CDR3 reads TGTGCCAGCAGCGCGGGACGCAACACCGGGGAGCTGTTTTTT. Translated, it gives CASSAGRNTGELFF.

The CDR3 DNA is TGTGCCAGTAGTATCCTCCCAGGGGTCGAGCAGTACTTC. Its translation: CASSILPGVEQYF. The V and J genes are TRBV19 and TRBJ2-7, with D perhaps TRBD1 (6 bases). The CDR3 is 13 amino acids. Trimming took 3 bases from V and 6 from J, leaving 12 bases between them. The germline V gene has CDR1 LNHDA and CDR2 SQIVND (reference sequence).

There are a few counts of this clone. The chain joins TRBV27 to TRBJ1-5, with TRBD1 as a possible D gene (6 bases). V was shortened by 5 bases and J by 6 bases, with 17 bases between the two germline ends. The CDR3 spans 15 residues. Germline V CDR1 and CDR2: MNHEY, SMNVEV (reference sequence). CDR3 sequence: CASSPPNRVFQPQHF. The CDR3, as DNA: TGTGCCAGCAGTCCCCCAAACAGGGTTTTTCAGCCCCAGCATTTT.

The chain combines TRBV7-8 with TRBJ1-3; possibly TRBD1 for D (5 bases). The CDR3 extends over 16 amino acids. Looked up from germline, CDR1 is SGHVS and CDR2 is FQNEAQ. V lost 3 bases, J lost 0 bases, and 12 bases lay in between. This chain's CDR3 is CASSLGGRASGNTIYF. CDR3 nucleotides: TGTGCCAGCAGCTTGGGGGGTCGTGCCTCTGGAAACACCATATATTTT.

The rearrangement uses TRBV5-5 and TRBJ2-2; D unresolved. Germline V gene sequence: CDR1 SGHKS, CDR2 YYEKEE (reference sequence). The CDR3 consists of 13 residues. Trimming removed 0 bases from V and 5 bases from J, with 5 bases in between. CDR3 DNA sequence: TGTGCCAGCAGCTTGGTGCTAACCGGGGAGCTGTTTTTT. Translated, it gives CASSLVLTGELFF.

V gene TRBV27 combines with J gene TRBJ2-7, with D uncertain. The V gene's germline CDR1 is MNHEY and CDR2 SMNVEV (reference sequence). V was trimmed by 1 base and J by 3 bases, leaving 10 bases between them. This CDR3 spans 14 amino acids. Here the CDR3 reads CASSLLQVGYEQYF. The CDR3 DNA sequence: TGTGCCAGCAGTTTATTGCAGGTTGGCTACGAGCAGTACTTC.

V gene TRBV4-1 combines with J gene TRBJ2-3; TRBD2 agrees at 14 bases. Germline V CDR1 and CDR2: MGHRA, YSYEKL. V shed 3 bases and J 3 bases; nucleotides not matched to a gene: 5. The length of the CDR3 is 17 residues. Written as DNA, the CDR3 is TGCGCCAGCAGCCAGGGACTAGCGGGGGTTGTTACAGATACGCAGTATTTT. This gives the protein CASSQGLAGVVTDTQYF.

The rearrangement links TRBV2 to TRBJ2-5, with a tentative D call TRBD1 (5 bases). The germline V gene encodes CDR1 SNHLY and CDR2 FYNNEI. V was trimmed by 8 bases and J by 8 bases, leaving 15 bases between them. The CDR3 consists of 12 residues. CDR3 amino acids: CASDLRGETQYF. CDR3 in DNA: TGTGCCAGCGACCTAAGGGGCGAAACCCAGTACTTC. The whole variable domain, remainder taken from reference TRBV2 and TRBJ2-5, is EPEVTQTPSHQVTQMGQEVILRCVPISNHLYFYWYRQILGQKVEFLVSFYNNEISEKSEIFDDQFSVERPDGSNFTLKIRSTKLEDSAMYFCASDLRGETQYFGPGTRLLVL.

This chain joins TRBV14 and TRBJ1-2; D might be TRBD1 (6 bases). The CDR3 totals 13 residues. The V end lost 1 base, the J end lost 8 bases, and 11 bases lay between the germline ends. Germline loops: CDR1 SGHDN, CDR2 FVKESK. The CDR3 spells CASSQALQGGYTF. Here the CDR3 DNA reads TGTGCCAGCAGCCAAGCCCTCCAGGGGGGCTACACCTTC. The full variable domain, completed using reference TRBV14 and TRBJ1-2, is EAGVTQFPSHSVIEKGQTVTLRCDPISGHDNLYWYRRVMGKEIKFLLHFVKESKQDESGMPNNRFLAERTGGTYSTLKVQPAELEDSGVYFCASSQALQGGYTFGSGTRLTVV.